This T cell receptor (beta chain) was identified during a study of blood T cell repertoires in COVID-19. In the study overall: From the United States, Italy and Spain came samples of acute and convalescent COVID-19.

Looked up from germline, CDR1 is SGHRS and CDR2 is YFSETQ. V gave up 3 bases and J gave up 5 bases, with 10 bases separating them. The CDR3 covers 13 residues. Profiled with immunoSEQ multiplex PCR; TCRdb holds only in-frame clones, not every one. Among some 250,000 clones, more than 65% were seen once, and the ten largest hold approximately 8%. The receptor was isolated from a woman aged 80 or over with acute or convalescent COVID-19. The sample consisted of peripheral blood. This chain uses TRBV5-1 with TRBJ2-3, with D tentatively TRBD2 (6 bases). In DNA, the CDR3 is TGCGCCAGCAGCTGGGACTGGGGAGATACGCAGTATTTT. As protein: CASSWDWGDTQYF. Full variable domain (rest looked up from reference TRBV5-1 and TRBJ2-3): KAGVTQTPRYLIKTRGQQVTLSCSPISGHRSVSWYQQTPGQGLQFLFEYFSETQRNKGNFPGRFSGRQFSNSRSEMNVSTLELGDSALYLCASSWDWGDTQYFGPGTRLTVL.